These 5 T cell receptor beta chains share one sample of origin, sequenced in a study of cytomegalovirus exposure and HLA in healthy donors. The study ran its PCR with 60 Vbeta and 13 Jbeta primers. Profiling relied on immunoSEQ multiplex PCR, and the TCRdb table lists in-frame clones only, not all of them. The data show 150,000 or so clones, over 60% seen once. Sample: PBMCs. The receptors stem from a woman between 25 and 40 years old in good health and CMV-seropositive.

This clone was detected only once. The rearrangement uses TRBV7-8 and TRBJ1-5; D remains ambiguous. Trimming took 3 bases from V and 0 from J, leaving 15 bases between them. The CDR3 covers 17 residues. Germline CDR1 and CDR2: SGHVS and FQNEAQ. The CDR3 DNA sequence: TGTGCCAGCAGCTTTGGTCTGGGCAGCCTTAGCAATCAGCCCCAGCATTTT. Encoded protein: CASSFGLGSLSNQPQHF.

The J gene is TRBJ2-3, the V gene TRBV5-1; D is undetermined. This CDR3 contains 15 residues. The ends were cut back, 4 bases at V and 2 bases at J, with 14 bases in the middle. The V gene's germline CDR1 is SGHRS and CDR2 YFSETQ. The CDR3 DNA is TGCGCCAGCAGCGGCGGCGCGCCGTTCACAGATACGCAGTATTTT. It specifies CASSGGAPFTDTQYF.

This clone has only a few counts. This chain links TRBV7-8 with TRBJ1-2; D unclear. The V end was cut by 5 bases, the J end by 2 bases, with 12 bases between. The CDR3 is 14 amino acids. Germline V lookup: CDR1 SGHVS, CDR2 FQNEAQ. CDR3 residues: CASSPRRGNYGYTF. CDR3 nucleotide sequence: TGTGCCAGCAGCCCCCGGAGAGGGAACTATGGCTACACCTTC. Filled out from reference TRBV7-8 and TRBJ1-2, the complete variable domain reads GAGVSQSPRYKVAKRGQDVALRCDPISGHVSLFWYQQALGQGPEFLTYFQNEAQLDKSGLPSDRFFAERPEGSVSTLKIQRTQQEDSAVYLCASSPRRGNYGYTFGSGTRLTVV.

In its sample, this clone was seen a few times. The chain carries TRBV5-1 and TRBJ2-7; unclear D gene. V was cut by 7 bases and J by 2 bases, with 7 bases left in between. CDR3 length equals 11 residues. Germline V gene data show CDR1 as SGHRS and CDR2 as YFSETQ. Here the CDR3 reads CASAAAYEQYF. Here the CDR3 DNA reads TGCGCCAGCGCCGCGGCCTACGAGCAGTACTTC.

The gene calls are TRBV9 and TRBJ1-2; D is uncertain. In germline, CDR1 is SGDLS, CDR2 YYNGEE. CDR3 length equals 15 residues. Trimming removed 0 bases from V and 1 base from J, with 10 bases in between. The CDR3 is CASSVDAGNNYGYTF. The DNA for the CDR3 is TGTGCCAGCAGCGTAGACGCCGGGAATAACTATGGCTACACCTTC.